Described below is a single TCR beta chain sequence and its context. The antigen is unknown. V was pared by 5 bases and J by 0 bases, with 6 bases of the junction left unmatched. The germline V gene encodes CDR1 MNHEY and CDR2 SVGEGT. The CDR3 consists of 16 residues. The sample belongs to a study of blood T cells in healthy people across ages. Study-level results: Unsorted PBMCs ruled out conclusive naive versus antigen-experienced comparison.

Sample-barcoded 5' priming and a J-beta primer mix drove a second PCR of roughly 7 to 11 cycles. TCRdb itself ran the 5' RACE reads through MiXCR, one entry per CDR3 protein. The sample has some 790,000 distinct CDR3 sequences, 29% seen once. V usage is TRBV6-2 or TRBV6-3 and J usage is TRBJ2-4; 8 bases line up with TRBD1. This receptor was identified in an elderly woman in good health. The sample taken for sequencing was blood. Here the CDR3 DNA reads TGTGCCAGCAGTGCCCTGACAGGGGTAGCCAAAAACATTCAGTACTTC. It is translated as CASSALTGVAKNIQYF.